What follows are 7 T cell receptor beta chains derived from one specimen sequenced in a study of OX40 agonist ivuxolimab in advanced cancers. The library was made by the immunoSEQ multiplex PCR assay. In its TCRdb copy, this immuneACCESS table keeps in-frame sequences only and misses some clones. Where compared with another copy, unresolved V genes explain less than half of these, and the others have no known cause. The table for this sample lists approximately 65,000 clones; 80% to 90% of them were counted only once. The ten top clones hold approximately 4% of the sample. This sample comprised CD4+ or CD8+ T cells sorted from blood, obtained in a trial of the OX40 agonist ivuxolimab. All receptors derive from an adult with an advanced solid tumor such as melanoma, head and neck, liver or kidney cancer.

This chain links TRBV18 with TRBJ2-1; possible D gene TRBD2, 6 bases. Germline V gene lookup returns CDR1 KGHSH and CDR2 LQKENI. V gave up 5 bases and J gave up 7 bases, with 18 bases separating them. This CDR3 contains 15 residues. The CDR3 loop reads CASSSSAGPTNEQFF. CDR3 nucleotides: TGTGCCAGCTCATCCTCCGCGGGGCCGACGAATGAGCAGTTCTTC.

This chain links TRBV5-4 with TRBJ1-1; D remains ambiguous. Per germline, CDR1 SGHNT and CDR2 YYREEE (reference sequence). The CDR3 loop spans 15 amino acids. V was pared by 5 bases and J by 0 bases, with 14 bases between. CDR3 nucleotides: TGTGCCAGCAGTTCCGGGGAAGAAATGAACACTGAAGCTTTCTTT. Its protein is CASSSGEEMNTEAFF.

The table lists this clone with a count of one. The chain is built from TRBV5-1 and TRBJ2-3; TRBD2 is a possible D gene (5 bases). The CDR3 has 14 residues. The ends were cut back, 0 bases at V and 9 bases at J, with 14 bases in the middle. Per germline, CDR1 SGHRS and CDR2 YFSETQ. The CDR3 coding sequence is TGCGCCAGCAGCTTGGGCTCCGAGCGGTTGACGCAGTATTTT. It specifies CASSLGSERLTQYF.

The chain combines TRBV7-8 with TRBJ1-1; D remains ambiguous. V lost 5 bases, J lost 5 bases, and 12 bases lay in between. Germline CDR1 is SGHVS and CDR2 is FQNEAQ. The CDR3 sequence is 13 residues long. CDR3 region: CASSPYKNTEAFF. The DNA of the CDR3 is TGTGCCAGCAGCCCGTACAAGAATACTGAAGCTTTCTTT.

This rearrangement joins TRBV5-1 to TRBJ2-7, with a weak D call TRBD1 (5 bases). CDR1 is SGHRS and CDR2 is YFSETQ in the germline V gene. The V end lost 4 bases, the J end lost 0 bases, and 11 bases lay between the germline ends. This CDR3 has 14 amino acids. In DNA, the CDR3 is TGCGCCAGCAGCCAGTATAGGGGCTCCTACGAGCAGTACTTC. It translates to CASSQYRGSYEQYF. Looking up the rest from reference TRBV5-1 and TRBJ2-7 gives the full variable domain: KAGVTQTPRYLIKTRGQQVTLSCSPISGHRSVSWYQQTPGQGLQFLFEYFSETQRNKGNFPGRFSGRQFSNSRSEMNVSTLELGDSALYLCASSQYRGSYEQYFGPGTRLTVT.

This clone came up once. V and J are TRBV6-6 and TRBJ1-1; no definite D call. Trimming took off 1 base at V and 2 bases at J, with 11 bases between the two ends. Germline V gene sequence: CDR1 MNHNY, CDR2 SVGAGI (reference sequence). The CDR3 length is 15 residues. The CDR3 region is CASSYFSGSNTEAFF. DNA of the CDR3: TGTGCCAGCAGTTACTTCTCGGGGTCCAACACTGAAGCTTTCTTT.

The chain links TRBV5-4 to TRBJ2-6; D uncertain. CDR1 is SGHNT and CDR2 is YYREEE in the germline V gene (reference sequence). The V and J ends lost 2 bases and 0 bases respectively, with 6 bases between them. This CDR3 is built from 15 residues. CDR3 sequence (DNA): TGTGCCAGCAGCTTAAAACTCTCTGGGGCCAACGTCCTGACTTTC. Translating it yields CASSLKLSGANVLTF.